The following is a T cell receptor beta chain sequence with its context. Its antigen target is currently unknown. No base qualities exist here, and no much larger clone lies one base off it. Libraries were prepared through the immunoSEQ multiplex PCR assay. TCRdb provides this immuneACCESS table in a form limited to in-frame rearrangements. Some clones are lacking; in checked studies, under half of them reflect an unresolved V gene, and why the rest are absent is not known. For this sample the table gives approximately 50,000 clones, of which more than 75% were detected only once. More than 2.5% of the sample goes to the ten largest clones. The CDR3 goes from the cysteine to the phenylalanine over 14 residues. The CDR3 DNA has 42 bases and is translated from base 1. V is pruned by 8 bases and J by 11 bases, leaving 16 bases of the junction without a gene match. Taken from the germline V gene, the CDR1 and CDR2 loops are SNHLY and FYNNEI.

The sample originates from a study of PD-1 blockade in mismatch repair-deficient tumors (dated by TCRdb to about 2017). About the investigation overall: Between late 2013 and September 2016, the trial enrolled some 91 consecutive patients with around twelve mismatch repair-deficient cancer types, every one of whom had been previously treated and was progressing. Tumor-associated T cell clones in the peripheral blood of patients responding to PD-1 blockade were tracked using deep sequencing of TCR CDR3 regions.

Overall results and qualifications from the work: Rapid expansion after pembrolizumab followed by contraction, generally before radiologic responses, was shown by tumor-resident clones, which were often undetectable in blood before treatment.

Mismatch repair deficiency in every enrolled patient was established by polymerase chain reaction or immunohistochemistry. Three patients who responded to pembrolizumab therapy underwent TCR sequencing. Pembrolizumab PD-1 blockade was prospectively tested in advanced mismatch repair-deficient cancers, regardless of tissue of origin, in the phase II trial. Peripheral blood T cell samples were collected serially, before PD-1 blockade began and at several time points afterward. Blood sampling time points were reported as weeks after the first dose of pembrolizumab. Sequencing used peripheral blood, obtained 4 weeks after starting pembrolizumab. The chain is encoded by TRBV2 joined to TRBJ1-2, with 8 junctional bases fitting TRBD1. The sequence derives from an adult with mismatch repair-deficient cancer. Here the CDR3 is given as CASVSLGTGATYTF. The DNA reads as follows: TGTGCCAGCGTCTCTTTAGGGACAGGAGCTACATACACCTTC.